This TCR beta chain was retrieved from a study of blood T cell repertoires in COVID-19. Study context: From the United States, Italy and Spain came samples of acute and convalescent COVID-19. In each case, the material was cDNA or gDNA derived from T cells, B-cell-depleted T cells, or PBMCs.

In the original workflow: Amplification of reference gene primers provided the estimated nucleated cell counts. Sequencing used immunoSEQ multiplex PCR; TCRdb keeps in-frame clones, though not all of them. The D gene and trimming were derived from the DNA, and the V and J assignments and clone size from that table. This sample has roughly 26,000 clones; under 90% occur once, and the top ten carry roughly a third. CDR3 length: 16 residues. Germline V gene data show CDR1 as LGHNA and CDR2 as YSLEER. The V gene end was trimmed by 4 bases and the J gene end by 7 bases; junction bases not matched to a gene: 16.

The sequence came from a human donor in a cohort sampled during active COVID-19. Sample: peripheral blood. This rearrangement joins TRBV4-3 to TRBJ2-7; TRBD1 matches 7 bases. CDR3 nucleotides: TGCGCCAGCAGCCGAACGGCGGCAGGGGGTGGATGGGAGCAGTACTTC. It translates to CASSRTAAGGGWEQYF.